The 9 T cell receptor beta chains listed next were all sequenced from one sample in a study of PD-1 blockade in classical Hodgkin lymphoma. The time point here: cycle 4 day 1 (C4D1), after five to seven weeks of nivolumab. After autologous stem cell transplantation all patients relapsed, and prior brentuximab vedotin exposure differed between cohorts. The data were produced by immunoSEQ multiplex PCR, yet TCRdb's version contains in-frame clones alone and is incomplete. The sample gives approximately 45,000 clones, just over 65% of which show up once; around 3.1% is in the top ten. Sample: peripheral blood mononuclear cells (PBMCs), taken before the fourth cycle of nivolumab. Receptors were obtained from a human donor with classical Hodgkin lymphoma.

J is TRBJ1-1 and V is TRBV30; 7 positions agree with TRBD1. Germline V lookup: CDR1 GTSNPN, CDR2 SVGIG (reference sequence). V trimming: 3 bases; J trimming: 1 base; junction bases outside the gene matches: 5. The CDR3 extends over 14 amino acids. Here the CDR3 reads CAWSFGTANTEAFF. CDR3 bases: TGTGCCTGGAGCTTCGGGACAGCGAACACTGAAGCTTTCTTT.

The V call is TRBV19, the J call TRBJ2-2; D ambiguous. Trimming removed 8 bases at V and 1 base at J, with 2 bases between. This CDR3 has 11 residues. Germline loops: CDR1 LNHDA, CDR2 SQIVND (reference sequence). In DNA form, the CDR3 reads TGTGCCAGTGAGAACACCGGGGAGCTGTTTTTT. It encodes CASENTGELFF.

This clone was recorded a few times. This chain links TRBV6-5 with TRBJ1-5; 7 bases map to TRBD1. Germline-derived CDR1 and CDR2 are MNHEY and SVGAGI. J lost 4 bases, V lost 5 bases, and 2 bases had no gene match. The CDR3 consists of 13 residues. CDR3 in amino acids: CASSRTGNQPQHF. The CDR3 DNA reads as TGTGCCAGCAGTAGGACAGGTAATCAGCCCCAGCATTTT.

V usage is TRBV6-5 and J usage is TRBJ1-2; D is possibly TRBD1 (5 bases). In germline, CDR1 is MNHEY, CDR2 SVGAGI. With 8 bases removed from V and 2 bases from J, the gap between germline ends came to 9 bases. The CDR3 contains 12 residues. The CDR3 is CASGGGNYGYTF. The CDR3 DNA is TGTGCCAGCGGGGGGGGAAACTATGGCTACACCTTC.

V gene TRBV29-1 combines with J gene TRBJ2-7; D not certain. The V end was cut by 3 bases, the J end by 3 bases, with 12 bases between. CDR1 is SQVTM, CDR2 ANQGSEA, per germline. This CDR3 is built from 13 residues. Here the CDR3 DNA reads TGCAGCGTTGACCGCCAGAAGAACTACGAGCAGTACTTC. This sequence encodes CSVDRQKNYEQYF.

This clone was seen just once. The rearrangement uses TRBV28 and TRBJ1-2, with 7 bases lining up with TRBD1. Germline V gene data show CDR1 as MDHEN and CDR2 as SYDVKM. The CDR3 consists of 16 residues. The junction had 14 bases not matched to a gene; V was cut back by 5 bases and J by 5 bases. CDR3 sequence reads: CASSPATGATKYGYTF. CDR3 sequence (DNA): TGTGCCAGCAGTCCTGCCACAGGGGCCACCAAGTATGGCTACACCTTC.

This clone showed up just once. The chain uses TRBV7-2 and TRBJ2-2; D is unclear. CDR1 and CDR2 from the germline V gene are SGHTA and FQGNSA. This CDR3 is built from 14 residues. The V end lost 0 bases, the J end lost 4 bases, and 6 bases lay between the germline ends. The CDR3 region is CASSLAARTGELFF. The DNA of the CDR3 is TGTGCCAGCAGCTTAGCGGCCCGCACCGGGGAGCTGTTTTTT.

A remark on this clone: The germline gene is not matched at one end of the junction; a read error may be the cause. The chain employs TRBV27 and TRBJ2-4; D gene ambiguous. The CDR3 sequence is 14 residues long. From germline, CDR1 is MNHEY and CDR2 SMNVEV (reference sequence). The CDR3, as DNA: TGTGCCACCAGTAGCCTTGGGGCCAAAAACATTCAGTACTTC. Translated, it gives CATSSLGAKNIQYF.

The chain is built from TRBV6-5 and TRBJ2-5; D is tentatively TRBD1 or TRBD2 (5 bases each). Germline V CDR1 and CDR2: MNHEY, SVGAGI. V gave up 1 base and J gave up 3 bases, with 15 bases separating them. The CDR3 has 16 amino acids. CDR3 in DNA: TGTGCCAGCAGTTACTGGGGCCCGGACGGGGAAGAGACCCAGTACTTC. This gives the protein CASSYWGPDGEETQYF.